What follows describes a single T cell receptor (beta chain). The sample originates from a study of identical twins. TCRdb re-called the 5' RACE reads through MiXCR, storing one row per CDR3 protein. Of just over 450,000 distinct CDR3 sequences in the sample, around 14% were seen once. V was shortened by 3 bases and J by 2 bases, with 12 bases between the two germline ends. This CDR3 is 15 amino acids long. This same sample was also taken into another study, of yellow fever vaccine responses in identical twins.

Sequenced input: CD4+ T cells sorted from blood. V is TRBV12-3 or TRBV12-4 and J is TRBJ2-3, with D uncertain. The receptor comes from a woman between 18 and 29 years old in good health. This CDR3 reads CASSFDGAITDTQYF. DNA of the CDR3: TGTGCCAGCAGTTTCGATGGAGCCATCACAGATACGCAGTATTTT.